A single sample is the source of the 8 T cell receptor beta chains below, sequenced in a study of T cell clonality in common variable immunodeficiency (dated by TCRdb to 2014 to 2015). Broader findings and caveats from the paper: CVID TCRbeta sequences reportedly showed fewer deletions and N-nucleotide insertions and lacked highly modified clones with 13 or more V deletions.

Libraries were prepared through the immunoSEQ multiplex PCR assay. This is the immuneACCESS table as TCRdb keeps it, with only in-frame sequences that have V and J called. A part of the clones is gone; compared with another copy, unresolved V genes explain less than half, and the rest is unexplained. The table records about 23,000 clones for this sample, and not one of them appears only once. Approximately 10% of the sample is in the top ten clones. No cognate antigen is known for these TCRs. Sequenced material: peripheral blood mononuclear cells. Every receptor here comes from a human donor with common variable immunodeficiency.

This clone was picked up many times. From the germline J gene comes the end of the CDR3, since the read stops 3 residues before it. J is TRBJ2-1 and V is TRBV10-3, with TRBD2 matching 13 bases. In germline, CDR1 is ENHRY, CDR2 SYGVKD. The junction had 8 bases not matched to a gene; V was cut back by 7 bases and J by 5 bases. CDR3 length equals 16 residues. Incomplete CDR3 DNA: TGTGCCATCACCCCTGGGACTAGCGGGGCAAACAATGAG. Encoded protein: CAITPGTSGANNE. The full CDR3 protein is CAITPGTSGANNEQFF.

This clone was counted at least ten times. The read halts 3 residues ahead of the CDR3 end, with the missing end drawn from the germline J gene. V is TRBV2 and J is TRBJ1-4; D perhaps matches TRBD1 (5 bases). The CDR3 has 15 residues. Per the germline V gene, CDR1 is SNHLY and CDR2 is FYNNEI. V lost 5 bases, J lost 4 bases, and 14 bases lay in between. CDR3 DNA, as far as it was read: TGTGCCAGCAGTCGGGACTCCGCCGTTAATGAAAAA. Its protein is CASSRDSAVNEK. The CDR3, in full, reads CASSRDSAVNEKLFF.

The CDR3 protein is CSAGLSYEQYF. CDR3 DNA, as far as it was read: TGCAGCGCAGGACTGTCCTACGAG. The chain employs TRBV29-1 and TRBJ2-7; D is perhaps TRBD2 (5 bases). The read finishes 3 residues shy of the CDR3 end, and the germline J gene is used to complete it. This CDR3 region has 11 residues. Trimming removed 7 bases at V and 1 base at J, with 8 bases between. Germline CDR1 reads SQVTM; CDR2 reads ANQGSEA.

This clone was observed a few times. The read ends 3 residues early relative to the CDR3; the germline J gene fills the gap. The chain joins TRBV5-1 to TRBJ2-3; 14 bases align to TRBD2. This CDR3 comprises 15 residues. Germline V lookup: CDR1 SGHRS, CDR2 YFSETQ. Germline trimming cut 4 bases from V and 6 bases from J; bases unmatched to any gene: 4. CDR3 bases read: TGCGCCAGCAGCCCGGGACTAGCGGGAGTGGATACG. The encoded protein is CASSPGLAGVDT. The entire CDR3 protein is CASSPGLAGVDTQYF.

With regard to this clone: The read ends 3 residues shy of where the CDR3 ends; the end is completed using the germline J gene. This chain connects TRBV5-1 to TRBJ2-1; 8 nucleotides agree with TRBD2. V gave up 4 bases and J gave up 8 bases; unmatched junction bases: 14. Germline-derived CDR1 and CDR2 are SGHRS and YFSETQ. The CDR3 is 16 residues long. The CDR3 bases that were read are TGCGCCAGCAGCGGGGGACCGGGACTAGGGGACGATGAG. Its translation is CASSGGPGLGDDE. In full, the CDR3 is CASSGGPGLGDDEQFF.

As concerns this clone: Within the sample, other DNA sequences also encode this same CDR3. The CDR3 bases that were read are TGTGCCAGCAGCCCCCTCCCAGGGGCGGAAAAA. Protein sequence: CASSPLPGAEK. The CDR3, in full, reads CASSPLPGAEKLFF. The chain has TRBV7-9 and TRBJ1-4; a possible D gene is TRBD1 (6 bases). The CDR3 goes on 3 residues after the read ends, and that part is filled in from the germline J gene. CDR3 length: 14 amino acids. Germline V gene sequence: CDR1 SEHNR, CDR2 FQNEAQ (reference sequence). Trimming took off 5 bases at V and 8 bases at J, with 15 bases between the two ends.

This clone was counted a few times. The read falls 3 residues short of the CDR3 end, and the missing part is taken from the germline J gene. The gene calls are TRBV2 and TRBJ2-5; 7 bases are shared with TRBD1. The CDR3 is made up of 15 amino acids. Germline values: CDR1 SNHLY, CDR2 FYNNEI. Losses at the gene ends were 7 bases for V and 0 bases for J; bases not matched to a gene: 8. CDR3 region: CASTTGRGYQETQYF. CDR3 DNA, as far as it was read: TGTGCCAGCACCACGGGCAGGGGGTACCAAGAGACC.

At least ten counts were recorded for this clone. The read gets to within 3 residues of the CDR3 end, and the germline J gene fills in the rest. The chain carries TRBV30 and TRBJ2-1; D possibly corresponds to TRBD2 (5 bases). V was pared by 5 bases and J by 4 bases, with 9 bases between. This CDR3 region has 12 residues. The germline V gene has CDR1 GTSNPN and CDR2 SVGIG (reference sequence). CDR3 loop: CAWEGGYNEQFF. The covered CDR3 bases are TGTGCCTGGGAGGGCGGGTACAATGAG.